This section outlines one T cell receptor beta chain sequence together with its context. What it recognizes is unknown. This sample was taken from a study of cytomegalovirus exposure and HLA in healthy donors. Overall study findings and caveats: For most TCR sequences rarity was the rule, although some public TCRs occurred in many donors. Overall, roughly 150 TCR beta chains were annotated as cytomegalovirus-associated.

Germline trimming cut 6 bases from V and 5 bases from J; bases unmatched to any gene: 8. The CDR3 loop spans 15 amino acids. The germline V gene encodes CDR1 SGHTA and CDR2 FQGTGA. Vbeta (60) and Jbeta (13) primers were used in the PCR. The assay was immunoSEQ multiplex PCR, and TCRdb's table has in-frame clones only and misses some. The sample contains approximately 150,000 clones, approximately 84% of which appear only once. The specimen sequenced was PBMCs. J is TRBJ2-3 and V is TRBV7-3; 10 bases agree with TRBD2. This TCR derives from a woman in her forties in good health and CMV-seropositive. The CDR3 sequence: CASRLSSGGKDTQYF. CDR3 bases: TGTGCCAGCAGACTATCTAGCGGGGGTAAAGATACGCAGTATTTT.